Listed below are T cell receptor beta chains from one sample, sequenced in a study of T cell changes during pregnancy in multiple sclerosis. Only in-frame clones appear in the TCRdb table, and some are missing; sequencing was by immunoSEQ multiplex PCR. The profile shows about 100,000 clones, 92% of them singletons. The specimen comprised peripheral blood, sampled after pregnancy. These receptors all come from a female donor with multiple sclerosis, enrolled in a pregnancy study. Both conserved end residues are part of each CDR3. The order of the fields is clone size, J gene, V gene, D gene, CDR3 protein, CDR3 DNA. D genes are given only for firm matches. Only part of the rows carry a size: once, few, many, or a class if the clone is expanded.

>NA|TRBJ2-2|TRBV9|NA
CASSVDVGGAIGELFF
TGTGCCAGCAGCGTAGACGTGGGGGGGGCAATCGGGGAGCTGTTTTTT
>NA|TRBJ2-1|TRBV23-1|TRBD2
CASRMVAGLYNEQFF
TGCGCCAGCAGGATGGTAGCGGGGTTGTACAATGAGCAGTTCTTC
>NA|TRBJ1-1|TRBV19|NA
CASTSGFTEAFF
NA
>NA|TRBJ2-4|TRBV19|NA
CASSLNPPGAKNIQYF
TGTGCCAGTAGTCTCAACCCTCCGGGAGCCAAAAACATTCAGTACTTC
>NA|TRBJ1-1|TRBV6-1|NA
CASSEGPGGLINTEAFF
TGTGCCAGCAGTGAAGGTCCGGGGGGGCTTATTAACACTGAAGCTTTCTTT
>NA|TRBJ1-1|TRBV11-2|NA
CASSLDSAGTLNTEAFF
TGTGCCAGCAGCTTAGATTCGGCAGGAACATTGAACACTGAAGCTTTCTTT
>few|TRBJ1-1|TRBV19|TRBD1
CASSIGQGMNTEAFF
TGTGCCAGTAGTATAGGACAGGGGATGAACACTGAAGCTTTCTTT
>NA|TRBJ1-2|TRBV4-3|NA
CASSQDVSFYGYTF
TGCGCCAGCAGCCAAGATGTTTCGTTTTATGGCTACACCTTC
>NA|TRBJ2-1|TRBV18|TRBD2
CASSPLQRGYNEQFF
TGTGCCAGCTCACCATTACAGCGGGGGTACAATGAGCAGTTCTTC
>NA|TRBJ1-6|TRBV7-9|NA
CASSYMTDNSPLHF
TGTGCCAGCAGTTACATGACAGATAATTCACCCCTCCACTTT
>NA|TRBJ2-1|TRBV7-3|TRBD2
CASSLGLADSYNEQFF
TGTGCCAGCAGCTTAGGACTAGCGGACTCCTACAATGAGCAGTTCTTC
>NA|TRBJ2-5|TRBV6-1|TRBD2
CASSEATGTSGRSQYF
TGTGCCAGCAGTGAAGCAACGGGGACTAGCGGGAGATCCCAGTACTTC
>NA|TRBJ1-2|TRBV4-3|NA
CASSQHRVSYTF
TGCGCCAGCAGCCAACACAGGGTTAGCTACACCTTC
>NA|TRBJ2-1|TRBV5-6|TRBD2
CASDLGLAGGLRNEQFF
TGTGCCAGCGACTTGGGACTAGCGGGGGGGCTTCGCAATGAGCAGTTCTTC
>NA|TRBJ2-2|TRBV4-1|NA
CASSLIHIWAREDTGELFF
TGCGCCAGCAGTCTAATTCATATTTGGGCCAGGGAGGACACCGGGGAGCTGTTTTTT
>NA|TRBJ1-6|TRBV25-1|NA
CASSAGGSPLHF
TGTGCCAGCAGTGCCGGGGGTTCACCCCTCCACTTT
>NA|TRBJ2-1|TRBV15|TRBD2
CATSRGGSSYNEQFF
TGTGCCACCAGCAGAGGCGGGAGCTCCTACAATGAGCAGTTCTTC
>NA|TRBJ2-2|TRBV5-1|NA
CASSYHSNTGELFF
TGCGCCAGCAGCTACCACTCGAACACCGGGGAGCTGTTTTTT